This T cell receptor beta chain was obtained from a study of blood T cell repertoires in COVID-19. Concerning this clone: Germline and junction disagree at one end, which may indicate a read error.

The age range of participants was about 18 to 95 years, with residence in about two dozen US areas. Assignment of participants to cohorts was predicated upon participant-reported clinical history. Some clones are missing from TCRdb's copy, which holds only in-frame ones; the method was immunoSEQ multiplex PCR. The sample records about 160,000 clones, more than 75% being singletons. CDR1 and CDR2 from the germline V gene are LGHDT and YNNKEL (reference sequence). The length of the CDR3 is 17 residues. The clonotype originates from a woman aged 45 to 65 who had recovered from COVID-19. Sequences were obtained from PBMCs or T cells enriched from blood (not recorded which). The V gene is TRBV3-1 (or the pseudogene TRBV3-2), the J gene TRBJ1-2; TRBD1 is a possible D gene (5 bases). CDR3 sequence: CASIQGGPGGGLYGYTF. The CDR3 nucleotides read TGTGCCAGCATCCAAGGTGGCCCAGGCGGGGGACTTTATGGCTACACCTTC.